What follows are 6 T cell receptor beta chains derived from one specimen sequenced in a study of identical twins. TCRdb ran MiXCR on the 5' RACE reads and lists one entry per CDR3 protein. The sample comprises some 1,600,000 distinct CDR3 sequences, about 32% of which are singletons, and about 0.27% rests with the top ten. The specimen was cord blood. Receptors were obtained from a newborn girl in good health.

In its sample, this clonotype was seen many times. The chain couples TRBV18 to TRBJ1-1, with D unresolved. Trimming cost V 8 bases and J 1 base, with 11 bases left between them. CDR1 is KGHSH, CDR2 LQKENI, per germline. The CDR3 is made up of 13 amino acids. The CDR3 DNA reads as TGTGCCAGCAGCCCTTCACAGAACACTGAAGCTTTCTTT. It encodes CASSPSQNTEAFF.

The rearrangement joins TRBV7-9 to TRBJ1-1, with a possible D match to TRBD1 (6 bases). CDR1 is SEHNR, CDR2 FQNEAQ, per germline (reference sequence). This CDR3 region has 15 residues. Trimming stripped 5 bases from V and 2 bases from J, with 15 bases between. The CDR3: CASSPSGTTNTEAFF. The CDR3 region has the DNA TGTGCCAGCAGCCCTTCCGGGACAACCAACACTGAAGCTTTCTTT.

This clonotype was observed a few times. The V gene is TRBV24-1, the J gene TRBJ2-1, with 15 bases fitting TRBD2. The CDR3 contains 17 residues. From germline, CDR1 is KGHDR and CDR2 SFDVKD. The V gene end was trimmed by 3 bases and the J gene end by 8 bases; junction bases not matched to a gene: 7. The CDR3 protein is CATSDTGTSGRIDEQFF. The CDR3 nucleotides are TGTGCCACCAGTGATACCGGGACTAGCGGGAGGATCGATGAGCAGTTCTTC.

This clonotype was seen more than once but under ten times. V usage is TRBV28 and J usage is TRBJ1-6; a possible D gene is TRBD1 (5 bases). Germline CDR1 reads MDHEN; CDR2 reads SYDVKM. V was cut by 3 bases and J by 8 bases, with 11 bases left in between. The CDR3 extends over 14 amino acids. The DNA for the CDR3 is TGTGCCAGCAGTTTCTTGACAGATTATTCACCCCTCCACTTT. This sequence encodes CASSFLTDYSPLHF.

This sequence joins TRBV27 and TRBJ1-6, with 9 bases identical to TRBD1. V trimming: 1 base; J trimming: 10 bases; junction bases outside the gene matches: 5. The CDR3 runs 15 residues. Germline V gene sequence: CDR1 MNHEY, CDR2 SMNVEV (reference sequence). The CDR3 loop reads CASSLFDRGGSPLHF. CDR3 in DNA: TGTGCCAGCAGTTTATTTGACAGGGGGGGATCACCCCTCCACTTT.

V usage is TRBV12-5 and J usage is TRBJ2-1, with 10 bases aligning to TRBD2. Germline trimming cut 0 bases from V and 13 bases from J; bases unmatched to any gene: 12. The CDR3 loop spans 16 amino acids. The germline gives CDR1 LGHNT, CDR2 FRNRAP. The CDR3 protein is CASGLVLAGRQETQFF. In nucleotides, the CDR3 is TGTGCTAGTGGTTTGGTACTAGCGGGGAGACAAGAGACCCAGTTCTTC.